These 21 T cell receptor beta chains were all obtained from the same sample, sequenced in a study of OX40 agonist ivuxolimab in advanced cancers. Library preparation used the immunoSEQ multiplex PCR assay. Here the immuneACCESS table is served through TCRdb, limited to in-frame sequences with V and J called. Missing clones are a known gap in these copies; in checked studies unresolved V genes cover under half, and the rest lacks a known reason. Counted in this sample were tens of thousands of clones; 80% to 85% of them appeared once. The ten largest account for 14% of the sample. Material: CD4+ or CD8+ T cells sorted from blood, obtained in a trial of the OX40 agonist ivuxolimab. The receptors here all came from an adult with an advanced solid tumor such as melanoma, head and neck, liver or kidney cancer.

The chain couples TRBV13 to TRBJ2-7; 8 nucleotides match TRBD1. The V gene end was trimmed by 5 bases and the J gene end by 4 bases; junction bases not matched to a gene: 13. This CDR3 is built from 16 residues. Germline V gives CDR1 PRHDT, CDR2 FYEKMQ (reference sequence). The CDR3 nucleotides are TGTGCCAGCAGCCCCCTGAGGGCAGGGGGCAGGTACGAGCAGTACTTC. It translates to CASSPLRAGGRYEQYF.

This clone was seen a few times. The chain is built from TRBV4-1 and TRBJ1-6; D gene unclear. Germline values: CDR1 MGHRA, CDR2 YSYEKL. V lost 3 bases and J lost 5, with 17 bases in between. This CDR3 contains 17 residues. The CDR3 spells CASSHSAGRSHNSPLHF. DNA for the CDR3: TGCGCCAGCAGCCACTCTGCGGGCAGGAGCCATAATTCACCCCTCCACTTT.

This chain uses TRBV6-5 with TRBJ2-2, with D possibly matching TRBD2 (6 bases). This CDR3 has 14 amino acids. Trimming removed 3 bases from V and 8 bases from J, with 13 bases in between. Germline V gene data show CDR1 as MNHEY and CDR2 as SVGAGI. This CDR3 reads CASSYRDSGGELFF. The CDR3, as DNA: TGTGCCAGCAGTTATAGGGACTCAGGGGGGGAGCTGTTTTTT.

This chain links TRBV4-3 with TRBJ2-2; the D gene is possibly TRBD1 (6 bases). The CDR3 is 16 amino acids. Germline loops: CDR1 LGHNA, CDR2 YSLEER. The V gene lost 1 base and the J gene lost 4 bases, with 13 bases spanning the gap. The CDR3, as DNA: TGCGCCAGCAGCCAAGCCCACAGGGTCGCCACCGGGGAGCTGTTTTTT. Its protein product is CASSQAHRVATGELFF.

The V gene is TRBV29-1, the J gene TRBJ2-1; possibly TRBD2 for D (6 bases). This CDR3 is 13 amino acids long. Per germline, CDR1 SQVTM and CDR2 ANQGSEA. Trimming cost V 4 bases and J 0 bases, with 7 bases left between them. In DNA form, the CDR3 reads TGCAGCGTTGTGGGGGGCTCCTACAATGAGCAGTTCTTC. Translated, it gives CSVVGGSYNEQFF.

This sequence joins TRBV19 and TRBJ2-2; D is undetermined. This CDR3 is 13 amino acids long. Trimming shortened V by 3 bases and J by 5 bases, and 7 bases separated the two germline ends. Germline V CDR1 and CDR2: LNHDA, SQIVND (reference sequence). In DNA, the CDR3 is TGTGCCAGTAGTATGTACGATACCGGGGAGCTGTTTTTT. Protein product: CASSMYDTGELFF. The complete variable domain, with remaining parts taken from reference TRBV19 and TRBJ2-2, reads DGGITQSPKYLFRKEGQNVTLSCEQNLNHDAMYWYRQDPGQGLRLIYYSQIVNDFQKGDIAEGYSVSREKKESFPLTVTSAQKNPTAFYLCASSMYDTGELFFGEGSRLTVL.

By sample share, this clone is medium-sized. This same CDR3 is encoded by further DNA sequences in the sample. V usage is TRBV7-9 and J usage is TRBJ1-1; D call uncertain. Looked up from germline, CDR1 is SEHNR and CDR2 is FQNEAQ (reference sequence). V was clipped by 5 bases and J by 6 bases, with 22 bases between them. The CDR3 loop spans 16 amino acids. The CDR3 is CASSPSREIIAPEAFF. As DNA, the CDR3 is TGTGCCAGCAGCCCCTCGCGGGAGATAATCGCCCCTGAAGCTTTCTTT.

The V gene is TRBV2, the J gene TRBJ1-1; the match to TRBD1 covers 8 bases. V shed 8 bases and J 1 base; nucleotides not matched to a gene: 9. The CDR3 is 15 residues long. Looked up from germline, CDR1 is SNHLY and CDR2 is FYNNEI. CDR3 sequence reads: CASQDRVGGNTEAFF. The CDR3 DNA reads TGTGCCAGCCAGGACAGGGTTGGTGGGAACACTGAAGCTTTCTTT.

The rearrangement links TRBV5-5 to TRBJ1-2, with TRBD1 matching 8 bases. Germline CDR1 SGHKS, CDR2 YYEKEE (reference sequence). The CDR3 runs 17 residues. V lost 0 bases, J lost 3 bases, and 10 bases stayed unmatched. The CDR3 bases are TGTGCCAGCAGCTTGGCCCCGGACAGGGAGGACCACTATGGCTACACCTTC. As protein: CASSLAPDREDHYGYTF.

The CDR3 region has the DNA TGCGCCAGCAGTGAAACTAGCGGGGACCTCTACAATGAGCAGTTCTTC. Its protein is CASSETSGDLYNEQFF. This rearrangement joins TRBV10-1 to TRBJ2-1; 10 bases line up with TRBD2. V lost 3 bases to trimming and J lost 3 bases; unmatched junction nucleotides: 5. Germline values: CDR1 WNHNN, CDR2 SYGVQD (reference sequence). The CDR3 sequence is 16 residues long.

V gene TRBV25-1 combines with J gene TRBJ2-7, with D maybe TRBD1 (5 bases). V lost 3 bases to trimming and J lost 7 bases, with 16 bases between them. This CDR3 is 14 amino acids long. The germline gives CDR1 MGHDK, CDR2 SYGVNS. The CDR3 loop is CASSEAGFLREQYF. The CDR3 DNA reads TGTGCCAGCAGTGAGGCAGGGTTCCTACGAGAGCAGTACTTC.

The V and J genes are TRBV15 and TRBJ2-1, with D unclear. The V end lost 1 base, the J end lost 5 bases, and 3 bases lay between the germline ends. This CDR3 contains 12 residues. Per germline, CDR1 LNHNV and CDR2 YYDKDF (reference sequence). The CDR3 region is CATSRAHNEQFF. CDR3 nucleotides: TGTGCCACCAGCAGAGCCCACAATGAGCAGTTCTTC.

The rearrangement links TRBV7-8 to TRBJ2-7; D remains ambiguous. This CDR3 region has 12 residues. V lost 4 bases and J 4 bases, leaving 8 bases between the germline ends. The germline CDR1 and CDR2 sequences are SGHVS and FQNEAQ. CDR3: CASSSWGYEQYF. The CDR3, as DNA: TGTGCCAGCAGCTCCTGGGGTTACGAGCAGTACTTC. The full variable domain, rest sourced from reference TRBV7-8 and TRBJ2-7, is GAGVSQSPRYKVAKRGQDVALRCDPISGHVSLFWYQQALGQGPEFLTYFQNEAQLDKSGLPSDRFFAERPEGSVSTLKIQRTQQEDSAVYLCASSSWGYEQYFGPGTRLTVT.

The J gene is TRBJ2-1, the V gene TRBV7-7, with 8 bases aligning to TRBD1. The CDR3 loop spans 16 amino acids. Trimming took 2 bases from V and 8 from J; bases not matched to a gene: 11. Germline-derived CDR1 and CDR2 are SSHAT and FNYEAQ (reference sequence). CDR3 bases: TGTGCCAGCAGCTTATACTACGGGACAGGTCCCCATGAGCAGTTCTTC. It yields the protein CASSLYYGTGPHEQFF.

J is TRBJ2-7 and V is TRBV7-8; the match to TRBD2 covers 7 bases. Germline CDR1 reads SGHVS; CDR2 reads FQNEAQ. The CDR3 consists of 15 residues. V was clipped by 5 bases and J by 2 bases; unmatched bases: 9. CDR3 sequence (DNA): TGTGCCAGCAGCCCTAGGGCGGGGGACCCCTACGAGCAGTACTTC. Protein: CASSPRAGDPYEQYF. The entire variable domain, with the rest obtained from reference TRBV7-8 and TRBJ2-7, is as follows: GAGVSQSPRYKVAKRGQDVALRCDPISGHVSLFWYQQALGQGPEFLTYFQNEAQLDKSGLPSDRFFAERPEGSVSTLKIQRTQQEDSAVYLCASSPRAGDPYEQYFGPGTRLTVT.

The chain has TRBV5-5 and TRBJ2-7, with 7 bases that match TRBD1. Trimming took 0 bases from V and 4 from J; bases not matched to a gene: 1. The length of the CDR3 is 13 residues. CDR1 and CDR2 (germline): SGHKS, YYEKEE (reference sequence). The CDR3 loop reads CASSLDRGYEQYF. The CDR3 DNA follows: TGTGCCAGCAGCTTGGACAGGGGATACGAGCAGTACTTC. Full variable domain (rest looked up from reference TRBV5-5 and TRBJ2-7): DAGVTQSPTHLIKTRGQQVTLRCSPISGHKSVSWYQQVLGQGPQFIFQYYEKEERGRGNFPDRFSARQFPNYSSELNVNALLLGDSALYLCASSLDRGYEQYFGPGTRLTVT.

The chain joins TRBV9 to TRBJ1-1; TRBD1 matches at 7 bases. The CDR3 has 15 amino acids. The V gene end was trimmed by 2 bases and the J gene end by 9 bases; junction bases not matched to a gene: 13. CDR1 SGDLS and CDR2 YYNGEE come from the germline V gene. The CDR3 is CASSVLSWTGGQAFF. The CDR3 DNA follows: TGTGCCAGCAGCGTCCTGTCCTGGACAGGAGGACAAGCTTTCTTT.

The chain has TRBV9 and TRBJ2-2; possible D gene TRBD1, 6 bases. Germline assignment: CDR1 SGDLS and CDR2 YYNGEE. V was clipped by 1 base and J by 4 bases, with 11 bases between them. The CDR3 runs to 15 residues. CDR3 residues: CASSVMDSRTGELFF. CDR3 DNA: TGTGCCAGCAGCGTAATGGACAGCCGCACCGGGGAGCTGTTTTTT. The variable domain in full, completed from reference TRBV9 and TRBJ2-2, reads DSGVTQTPKHLITATGQRVTLRCSPRSGDLSVYWYQQSLDQGLQFLIQYYNGEERAKGNILERFSAQQFPDLHSELNLSSLELGDSALYFCASSVMDSRTGELFFGEGSRLTVL.

This clone was seen a single time. The rearrangement links TRBV7-9 to TRBJ2-2, with D possibly being TRBD2 (6 bases). This CDR3 comprises 16 residues. Germline V gene sequence: CDR1 SEHNR, CDR2 FQNEAQ (reference sequence). V was clipped by 8 bases and J by 3 bases, with 19 bases between them. The chain's CDR3 is CASPPSEGIYTGELFF. CDR3 bases: TGTGCCAGCCCCCCTTCGGAGGGGATCTACACCGGGGAGCTGTTTTTT.

This clone came up once. The chain links TRBV7-6 to TRBJ1-4, with D possibly TRBD1 on 5 matching bases. Between the trimmed V and J ends, which lost 5 bases and 0 bases, there was a span of 19 bases. Germline-derived CDR1 and CDR2 are SGHVS and FNYEAQ. The CDR3 is 18 residues long. The CDR3: CASSVKRDGSATNEKLFF. CDR3 coding DNA: TGTGCCAGCAGCGTTAAACGGGACGGTTCTGCAACTAATGAAAAACTGTTTTTT.

This clone was observed a few times. This chain joins TRBV2 and TRBJ1-5, with unresolved D. Germline lookup yields CDR1 SNHLY and CDR2 FYNNEI. The CDR3 covers 14 residues. V was trimmed by 3 bases and J by 4 bases, leaving 10 bases between them. This CDR3 is CASSDLHLNQPQHF. DNA for the CDR3: TGTGCCAGCAGTGATCTACACCTTAATCAGCCCCAGCATTTT.